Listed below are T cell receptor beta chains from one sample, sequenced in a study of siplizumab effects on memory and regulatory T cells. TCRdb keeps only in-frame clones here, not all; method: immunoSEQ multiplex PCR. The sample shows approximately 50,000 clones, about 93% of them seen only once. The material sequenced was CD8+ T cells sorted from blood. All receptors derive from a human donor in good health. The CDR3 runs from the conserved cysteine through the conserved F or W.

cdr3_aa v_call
CASSLAGTGVSPYEQYF TRBV7-9
CASIERPSSYNEQFF TRBV2
CASSKLTISGEAFF TRBV7-6
CASSLGLVNEQFF TRBV19
CASDRVASAFF TRBV7-9
CASSLTTTQETQYF TRBV7-6
CASSVITGGFDTQYF TRBV10-1
CASSLGARLGEKLFF TRBV11-2
CASSQDPHSSYEQYF TRBV14
CASTGTIANGYTF TRBV7-9
CASSSPVTGDHNEQFF TRBV7-9
CASSANTAEGTDGYTF TRBV10-1
CASSIQGTGTEAFF TRBV6-5
CASSVEDGDSGDTF TRBV9
CASSIDLWGNQPQHF TRBV19
CASSLRGPGGGSPTYEQYF TRBV7-8
CASSRLAGASSLEQYF TRBV27
CSARQETQYF TRBV20-1
CASRRLNTEAFF TRBV28
CASSEEGYQQETQYF TRBV10-1
CASSRGTGRWEKLFF TRBV4-1
CAWSVIEGTGGYTF TRBV30
CASSPRPGLAGGPGHLSPEQFF TRBV19
CASSQIAGTGSSYEQYF TRBV7-9
CASSLVSGILVEAFF TRBV5-1
CASSQAWGDEQFF TRBV4-1
CASSLLDLNTEAFF TRBV27
CASRDRRGYNEQFF TRBV27
CASSGRGGIGNTIYF TRBV6-1
CASSLPDRGLEKLFF TRBV2
CASSVAYNEQFF TRBV9
CAWSGIKQGVYSGNTIYF TRBV30